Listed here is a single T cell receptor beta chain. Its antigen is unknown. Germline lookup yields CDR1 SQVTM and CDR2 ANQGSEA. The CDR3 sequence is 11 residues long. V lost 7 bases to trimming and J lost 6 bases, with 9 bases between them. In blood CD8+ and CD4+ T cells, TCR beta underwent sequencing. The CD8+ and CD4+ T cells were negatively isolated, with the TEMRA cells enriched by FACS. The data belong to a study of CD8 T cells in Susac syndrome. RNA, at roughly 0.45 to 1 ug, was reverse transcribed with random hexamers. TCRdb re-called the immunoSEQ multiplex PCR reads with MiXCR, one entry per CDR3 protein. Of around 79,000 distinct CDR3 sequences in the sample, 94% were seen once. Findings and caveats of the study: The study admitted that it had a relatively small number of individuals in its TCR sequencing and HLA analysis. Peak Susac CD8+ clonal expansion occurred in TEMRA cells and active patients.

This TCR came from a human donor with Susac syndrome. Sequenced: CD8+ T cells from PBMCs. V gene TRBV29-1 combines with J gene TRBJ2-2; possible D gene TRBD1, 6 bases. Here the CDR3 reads CSGGLAGELFF. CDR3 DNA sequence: TGCAGCGGGGGGCTGGCCGGGGAGCTGTTTTTT.